What follows is one T cell receptor beta chain and its context. Its antigen is unknown. This record belongs to a study of cytomegalovirus exposure and HLA in healthy donors. Study results and limitations: Three CMV-associated chains were confirmed in vitro to be specific for CMV antigens. The investigators catalogued under 200 TCR beta chains as cytomegalovirus-associated. The classifier reportedly diagnosed cytomegalovirus status with high sensitivity and specificity.

This CDR3 has 13 residues. Germline CDR1 reads GTSNPN; CDR2 reads SVGIG (reference sequence). Trimming took 3 bases from V and 5 from J, leaving 13 bases between them. Assay used: immunoSEQ multiplex PCR; TCRdb lists only in-frame clones, some missing. The data hold approximately 150,000 clones, with about 89% observed a single time. The sequenced sample was PBMCs. This chain connects TRBV30 to TRBJ2-5; no reliable D call. The TCR was taken from a man aged 18 to 29 in good health and CMV-seropositive. This chain's CDR3 is CAWRSAGWETQYF. The CDR3 DNA is TGTGCCTGGAGGTCGGCAGGTTGGGAGACCCAGTACTTC.